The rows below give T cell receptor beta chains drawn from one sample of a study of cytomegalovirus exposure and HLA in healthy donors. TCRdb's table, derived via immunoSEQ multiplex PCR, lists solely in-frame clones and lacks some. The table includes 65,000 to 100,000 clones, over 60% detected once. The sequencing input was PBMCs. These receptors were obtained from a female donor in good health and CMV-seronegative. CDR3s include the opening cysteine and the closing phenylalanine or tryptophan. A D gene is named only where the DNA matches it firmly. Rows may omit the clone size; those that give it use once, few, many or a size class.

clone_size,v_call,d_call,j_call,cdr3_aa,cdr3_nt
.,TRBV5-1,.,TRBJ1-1,CASSSTGSTEAFF,TGCGCCAGCAGCTCTACAGGGAGCACTGAAGCTTTCTTT
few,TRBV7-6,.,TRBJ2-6,CASSPGNAGANVLTF,TGTGCCAGCAGCCCAGGAAACGCTGGGGCCAACGTCCTGACTTTC
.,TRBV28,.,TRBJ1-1,CASSLSYTEAFF,TGTGCCAGCAGTTTATCATACACTGAAGCTTTCTTT
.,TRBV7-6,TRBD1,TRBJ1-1,CASSLDPPQRQGRTEAFF,TGTGCCAGCAGCCTTGACCCTCCCCAAAGACAGGGGAGGACTGAAGCTTTCTTT
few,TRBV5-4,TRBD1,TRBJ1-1,CASSLQGVNTEAFF,TGTGCCAGCAGCTTGCAGGGGGTGAACACTGAAGCTTTCTTT
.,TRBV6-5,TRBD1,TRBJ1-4,CASSYSDRGNEKLFF,TGTGCCAGCAGTTACTCGGACAGGGGGAACGAAAAACTGTTTTTT
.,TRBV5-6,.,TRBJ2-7,CASSLNTPFPSYEQYF,TGTGCCAGCAGCTTGAACACCCCATTCCCCTCTTACGAGCAGTACTTC
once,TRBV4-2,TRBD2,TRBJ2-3,CASSQAPGLAGSRTSTDTQYF,TGTGCCAGCAGCCAAGCCCCGGGACTAGCGGGGTCACGCACTAGCACAGATACGCAGTATTTT
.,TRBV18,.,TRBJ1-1,CASSPTGRDTEAFF,TGTGCCAGCTCACCAACAGGAAGAGACACTGAAGCTTTCTTT
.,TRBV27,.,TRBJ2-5,CASSLGGGKETQYF,TGTGCCAGCAGTTTAGGCGGGGGCAAGGAGACCCAGTACTTC
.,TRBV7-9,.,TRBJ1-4,CASSLQGIGEKLFF,TGTGCCAGCAGCTTGCAGGGGATAGGTGAAAAACTGTTTTTT
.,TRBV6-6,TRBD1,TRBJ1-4,CASSSAGGHNEKLFF,TGTGCCAGCAGTTCTGCAGGGGGACATAATGAAAAACTGTTTTTT
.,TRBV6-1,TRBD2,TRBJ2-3,CASSGAGAVTDTQYF,TGTGCCAGCAGCGGAGCGGGGGCCGTCACAGATACGCAGTATTTT
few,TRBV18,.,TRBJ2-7,CASSLGQAGYEQYF,TGTGCCAGCTCACTGGGACAAGCGGGATACGAGCAGTACTTC
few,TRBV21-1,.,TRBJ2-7,CASSKDPCPYEQYF,TGTGCCAGCAGCAAAGATCCGTGTCCCTACGAGCAGTACTTC
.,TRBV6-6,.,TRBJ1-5,CASSRQSNQPQHF,TGTGCCAGCAGCAGACAGTCGAATCAGCCCCAGCATTTT
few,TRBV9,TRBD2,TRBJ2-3,CASSVAGASGRGDTQYF,TGTGCCAGCAGCGTAGCGGGGGCTAGCGGGAGAGGCGATACGCAGTATTTT
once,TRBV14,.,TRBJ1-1,CASSQVDGGAFF,TGTGCCAGCAGCCAAGTCGACGGGGGAGCTTTCTTT
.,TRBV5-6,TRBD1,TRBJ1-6,CASSYRDRGLEPLHF,TGTGCCAGCAGCTACCGGGACAGGGGGCTGGAACCCCTCCACTTT
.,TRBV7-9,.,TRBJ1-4,CASSLDEGREKLFF,TGTGCCAGCAGCTTAGACGAAGGGAGGGAAAAACTGTTTTTT
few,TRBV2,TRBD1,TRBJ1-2,CASRAGQVYGYTF,TGTGCCAGCAGAGCAGGACAGGTCTATGGCTACACCTTC
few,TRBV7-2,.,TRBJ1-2,CASSLVSAILYGYTF,TGTGCCAGCAGCTTAGTCAGCGCGATCCTCTATGGCTACACCTTC